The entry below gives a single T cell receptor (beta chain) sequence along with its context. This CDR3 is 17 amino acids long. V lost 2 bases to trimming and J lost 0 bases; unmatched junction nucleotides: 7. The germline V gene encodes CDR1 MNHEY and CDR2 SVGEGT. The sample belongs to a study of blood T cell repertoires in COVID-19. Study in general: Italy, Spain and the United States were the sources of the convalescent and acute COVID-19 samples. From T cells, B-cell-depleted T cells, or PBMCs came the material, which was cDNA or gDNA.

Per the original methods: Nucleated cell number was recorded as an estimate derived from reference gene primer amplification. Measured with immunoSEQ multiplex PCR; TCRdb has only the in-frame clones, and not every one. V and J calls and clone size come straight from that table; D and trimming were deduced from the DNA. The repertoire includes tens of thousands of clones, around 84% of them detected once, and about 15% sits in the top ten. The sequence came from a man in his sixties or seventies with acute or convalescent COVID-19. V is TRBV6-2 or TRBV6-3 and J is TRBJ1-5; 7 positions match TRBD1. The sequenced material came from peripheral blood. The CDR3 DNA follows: TGTGCCAGCAGTTACCCGCCACAGGGGAATAGCAATCAGCCCCAGCATTTT. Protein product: CASSYPPQGNSNQPQHF.